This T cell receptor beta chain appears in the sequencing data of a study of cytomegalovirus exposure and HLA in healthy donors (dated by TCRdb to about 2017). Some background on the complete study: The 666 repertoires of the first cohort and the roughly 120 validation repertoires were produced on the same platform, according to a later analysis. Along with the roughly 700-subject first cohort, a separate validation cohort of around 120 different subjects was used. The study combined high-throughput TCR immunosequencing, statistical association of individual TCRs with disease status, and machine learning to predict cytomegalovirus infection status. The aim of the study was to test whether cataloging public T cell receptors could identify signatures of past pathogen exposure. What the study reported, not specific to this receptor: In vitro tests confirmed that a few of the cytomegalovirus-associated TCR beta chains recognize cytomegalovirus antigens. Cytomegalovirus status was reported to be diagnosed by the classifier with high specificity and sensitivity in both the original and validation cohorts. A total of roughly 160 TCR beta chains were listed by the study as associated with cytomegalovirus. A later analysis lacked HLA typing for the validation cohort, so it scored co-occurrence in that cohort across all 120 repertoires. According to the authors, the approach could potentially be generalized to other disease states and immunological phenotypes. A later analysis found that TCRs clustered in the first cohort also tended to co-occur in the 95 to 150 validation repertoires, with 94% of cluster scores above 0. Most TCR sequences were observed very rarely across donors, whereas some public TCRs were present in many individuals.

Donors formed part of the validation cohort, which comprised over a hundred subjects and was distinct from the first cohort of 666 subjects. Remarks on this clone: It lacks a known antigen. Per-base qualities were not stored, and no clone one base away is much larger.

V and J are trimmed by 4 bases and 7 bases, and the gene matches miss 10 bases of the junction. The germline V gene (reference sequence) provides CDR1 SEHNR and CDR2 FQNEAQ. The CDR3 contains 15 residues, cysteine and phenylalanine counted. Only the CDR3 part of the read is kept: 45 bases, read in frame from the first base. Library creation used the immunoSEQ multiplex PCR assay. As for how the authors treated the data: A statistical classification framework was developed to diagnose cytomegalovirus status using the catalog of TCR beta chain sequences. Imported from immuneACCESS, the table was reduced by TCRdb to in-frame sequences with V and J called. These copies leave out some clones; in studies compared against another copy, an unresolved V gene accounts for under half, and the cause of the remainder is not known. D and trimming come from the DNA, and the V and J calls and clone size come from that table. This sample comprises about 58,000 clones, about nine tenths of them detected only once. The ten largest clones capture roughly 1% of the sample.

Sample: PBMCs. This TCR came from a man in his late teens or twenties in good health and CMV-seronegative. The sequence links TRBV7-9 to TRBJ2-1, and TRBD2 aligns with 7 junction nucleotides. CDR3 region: CASSYTLTSRNEQFF. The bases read TGTGCCAGCAGCTACACCTTGACTAGCAGGAATGAGCAGTTCTTC.